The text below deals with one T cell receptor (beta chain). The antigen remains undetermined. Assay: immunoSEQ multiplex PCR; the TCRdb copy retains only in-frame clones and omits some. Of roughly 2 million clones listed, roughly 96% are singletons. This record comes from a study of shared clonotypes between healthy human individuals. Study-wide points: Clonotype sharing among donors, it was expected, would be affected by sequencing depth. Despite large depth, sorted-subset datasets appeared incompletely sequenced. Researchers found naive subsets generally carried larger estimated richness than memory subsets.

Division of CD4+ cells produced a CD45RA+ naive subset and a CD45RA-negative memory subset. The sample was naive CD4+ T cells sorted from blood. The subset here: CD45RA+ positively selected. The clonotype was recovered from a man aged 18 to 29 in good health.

Here the CDR3 DNA reads TGTGCCAGCTCATCGGACCGCCGTGAGCAGTTCTTC. Translation: CASSSDRREQFF. The V gene is TRBV18, the J gene TRBJ2-1; D remains unclear. Germline loops: CDR1 KGHSH, CDR2 LQKENI. CDR3 size: 12 residues. Trimming shortened V by 5 bases and J by 9 bases, and 11 bases separated the two germline ends.